This is a list of T cell receptor beta chains from one sample in a study of blood T cell repertoires in COVID-19. The assay was immunoSEQ multiplex PCR, and TCRdb's table has in-frame clones only and misses some. The table records nearly 350,000 clones, about 83% of them present only once. The material sequenced was peripheral blood. Receptors were obtained from a man aged 25 to 45 with active or convalescent COVID-19. CDR3s include the opening cysteine and the closing phenylalanine or tryptophan. A D gene is named only where the DNA matches it firmly. Not every row has a clone size; where given, it reads once, few, many or a size class.

TRBJ1-1	TRBV7-9	TRBD1	NA	TGTGCCAGCAGCCGACAGGGTGGGAAAACTGAAGCTTTCTTT	CASSRQGGKTEAFF
TRBJ2-1	TRBV7-3	TRBD2	NA	TGTGCCAGCAGCTTACTAGCGGGATCTTACAATGAGCAGTTCTTC	CASSLLAGSYNEQFF
TRBJ1-5	TRBV7-2	TRBD1	NA	TGTGCCAGCAGCCTAGGGGGCTCAAGCAATCAGCCCCAGCATTTT	CASSLGGSSNQPQHF
TRBJ1-1	TRBV19	NA	NA	TGTGCCAGTAGTTCAGGGTCGGGCGGCACTGAAGCTTTCTTT	CASSSGSGGTEAFF
TRBJ1-1	TRBV5-1	NA	NA	TGCGCCAGCAGCTTTGACAGAATGAACACTGAAGCTTTCTTT	CASSFDRMNTEAFF
TRBJ1-6	TRBV28	NA	NA	TGTGCCAGCGGACCTTGGGGGGTTGGCAATTCACCCCTCCACTTT	CASGPWGVGNSPLHF
TRBJ1-2	TRBV24-1	NA	NA	TGTGCCACCAGTGACCCCCACGCAGGGAAGAACTATGGCTACACCTTC	CATSDPHAGKNYGYTF
TRBJ2-7	TRBV9	NA	NA	TGTGCCAGCAGCTCCTCGGGGAGCCTGGGCGAGCAGTACTTC	CASSSSGSLGEQYF
TRBJ2-3	TRBV29-1	TRBD2	NA	TGCAGCGTTGAAGAGAGCGGGAGTTACCTCCCGGGCACAGATACGCAGTATTTT	CSVEESGSYLPGTDTQYF
TRBJ2-5	TRBV5-1	TRBD2	NA	TGCGCCAGCAGCCCCGGGGGGGCACAGGAGACCCAGTACTTC	CASSPGGAQETQYF
TRBJ2-7	TRBV27	TRBD1	NA	TGTGCCAGCAGGCCGACAGGGGTCTACGAGCAGTACTTC	CASRPTGVYEQYF
TRBJ2-1	TRBV19	TRBD2	NA	TGTGCCAGTAGAACAGCGGGGGGGCCCTCGAATGAGCAGTTCTTC	CASRTAGGPSNEQFF
TRBJ1-6	TRBV6-5	NA	NA	TGTGCCAGCGGTCAGGGGAGCTCCTATAATTCACCCCTCCACTTT	CASGQGSSYNSPLHF
TRBJ1-6	TRBV19	NA	NA	TGTGCCAGTAGGGCGGATTTGGATTCACCCCTCCACTTT	CASRADLDSPLHF
TRBJ1-5	TRBV19	TRBD1	NA	TGTGCCAGTAGTACTCCCGACAGGGGCCCGAATCAGCCCCAGCATTTT	CASSTPDRGPNQPQHF
TRBJ2-7	TRBV12-5	TRBD2	NA	TGTGCTAGTATCCCTAGCGGGGTGTTCTACGAGCAGTACTTC	CASIPSGVFYEQYF
TRBJ2-7	TRBV6-5	NA	NA	TGTGCCAGCAGTTACGTTCCGAGCGGCCTCGACTACGAGCAGTACTTC	CASSYVPSGLDYEQYF
TRBJ2-7	TRBV27	TRBD1	NA	TGTGCCAGCAGTACGAGGGGGCGGGTCTGGGAGCAGTACTTC	CASSTRGRVWEQYF
TRBJ1-4	TRBV5-8	NA	NA	TGTGCCAGCAGCTTCGGTGGTCCTAATGAAAAACTGTTTTTT	CASSFGGPNEKLFF
TRBJ2-2	TRBV28	TRBD2	NA	TGTGCCAGCAGTCAGAGCGGGAGGGCCGCGGGAGGGGAGCTGTTTTTT	CASSQSGRAAGGELFF
TRBJ1-2	TRBV25-1	NA	NA	TGTGCCAGCAGTGAATACCGGGGAGAAGGCTACACCTTC	CASSEYRGEGYTF
TRBJ2-5	TRBV25-1	NA	NA	TGTGCCAGCAGTGAATCTGCGGGGACCCTAGCAATAGAGACCCAGTACTTC	CASSESAGTLAIETQYF
TRBJ1-5	TRBV19	NA	NA	TGTGCCAGTAGTATGGACAAGCTTAGCAATCAGCCCCAGCATTTT	CASSMDKLSNQPQHF
TRBJ2-3	TRBV19	NA	once	TGTGCCAGTAGTATCGGGGATACGCAGTATTTT	CASSIGDTQYF
TRBJ2-3	TRBV6-2/TRBV6-3	TRBD2	NA	TGTGCCAGCAGTAGCGGGGGGGCCACAGATACGCAGTATTTT	CASSSGGATDTQYF
TRBJ1-6	TRBV3-1/TRBV3-2	NA	few	TGTGCCAGCAGCCGAGCCCGGAATTCACCCCTCCACTTT	CASSRARNSPLHF
TRBJ1-1	TRBV6-5	NA	NA	TGTGCCAGCAGTCGGGTCAACACTGAAGCTTTCTTT	CASSRVNTEAFF
TRBJ2-5	TRBV27	TRBD1	NA	TGTGCCAGCAGTAAATACAGGGGGCGAGAGGAGACCCAGTACTTC	CASSKYRGREETQYF
TRBJ2-7	TRBV4-2	NA	NA	TGTGCCAGCAGCCAAGGTTCCGAGCTTGCCTACGAGCAGTACTTC	CASSQGSELAYEQYF
TRBJ1-2	TRBV29-1	NA	many	TGCAGCGTTGTTTCAGCTAACTATGGCTACACCTTC	CSVVSANYGYTF
TRBJ1-1	TRBV11-2	TRBD1	once	TGTGCCAGCAGCTCAAACAGGGGGCGAACTGAAGCTTTCTTT	CASSSNRGRTEAFF
TRBJ2-7	TRBV5-4	TRBD1	NA	TGTGCCAGCAGCTTGGGGACAGGGTACGAGCAGTACTTC	CASSLGTGYEQYF
TRBJ2-7	TRBV4-3	NA	NA	TGCGCCAGCAGCCAAGAGCACAGGTACTACGAGCAGTACTTC	CASSQEHRYYEQYF
TRBJ2-3	TRBV27	TRBD2	NA	TGTGCCAGCAGCGTGGGAGGGGACACAGATACGCAGTATTTT	CASSVGGDTDTQYF
TRBJ2-2	TRBV11-3	TRBD2	NA	TGTGCCAGCACCCCCGGGGGAGGCGGGGGGAAAAACACCGGGGAGCTGTTTTTT	CASTPGGGGGKNTGELFF
TRBJ2-3	TRBV7-8	NA	NA	TGTGCCAGCAGCCAACAAGGGGTTAGCACAGATACGCAGTATTTT	CASSQQGVSTDTQYF
TRBJ1-1	TRBV6-6	NA	NA	TGTGCCAGCAGTCGTGTCCCCCCAGGACACGGGAACACTGAAGCTTTCTTT	CASSRVPPGHGNTEAFF
TRBJ1-2	TRBV19	NA	NA	TGTGCCAGTAGTAAGGGACAACAAGCTAACTATGGCTACACCTTC	CASSKGQQANYGYTF
TRBJ1-1	TRBV6-1	TRBD1	NA	TGTGCCAGCAGTGAAGCGGGTACGGGACAGGTGGGGTTGTTT	CASSEAGTGQVGLF
TRBJ2-7	TRBV18	TRBD1	NA	TGTGCCAGCTCCCGAACCTCCGCCGGGACAGGCTACGAGCAGTACTTC	CASSRTSAGTGYEQYF
TRBJ2-5	TRBV18	NA	NA	TGTGCCAGCTCACCAGCGGGGAGGCGAGAGACCCAGTACTTC	CASSPAGRRETQYF
TRBJ2-2	TRBV29-1	TRBD2	NA	TGCAGCGTTGAAGCGGAAAGCGGGGGGGTGGCCGGGGAGCTGTTTTTT	CSVEAESGGVAGELFF
TRBJ1-4	TRBV5-4	NA	NA	TGTGCCAGCAACTCAGGAGGCTTCGGGGAAAAACTGTTTTTT	CASNSGGFGEKLFF
TRBJ1-2	TRBV15	NA	NA	TGTGCCACCAGCAAGGGACGGGACTATACCGATGGCTACACCTTC	CATSKGRDYTDGYTF
TRBJ2-7	TRBV2	TRBD2	NA	TGTGCCTCACAAGCGGGGGGCCGCTACGAGCAGTACTTC	CASQAGGRYEQYF
TRBJ1-1	TRBV10-3	TRBD1	NA	TGTGCCATCAGTGAGTCGCCTACAGGGGGAGTGAACACTGAAGCTTTCTTT	CAISESPTGGVNTEAFF
TRBJ1-3	TRBV4-1	NA	NA	TGCGCCAGCAGCCCCTGGACAGTATCCTTCATATCAGGAAACACCATATATTTT	CASSPWTVSFISGNTIYF
TRBJ1-1	TRBV7-2	TRBD1	NA	TGTGCCAGCAGCACGCAGGGGGCCACTGAAGCTTTCTTT	CASSTQGATEAFF
TRBJ1-5	TRBV30	NA	NA	TGTGCCTGGAGTCGGGGGTATCAGCCCCAGCATTTT	CAWSRGYQPQHF
TRBJ1-1	TRBV5-6	NA	NA	TGTGCCAGCAGCTTGGGAATGAGGAACACTGAAGCTTTCTTT	CASSLGMRNTEAFF
TRBJ1-6	TRBV19	TRBD1	NA	TGTGCCAGTAGTATGTCTCAGGGGGGATCACCCCTCCACTTT	CASSMSQGGSPLHF
TRBJ1-2	TRBV5-4	NA	NA	TGTGCCAGCAGCTTTGGAGGCTCTCAGAACGGCTACACCTTC	CASSFGGSQNGYTF
TRBJ2-5	TRBV5-6	NA	NA	TGTGCCAGCAGCACGTCCCAGAATCAAGAGACCCAGTACTTC	CASSTSQNQETQYF
TRBJ1-3	TRBV4-3	NA	few	TGCGCCAGCAGCCCCAAAGGGGCGGCAAGCTCTGGAAACACCATATATTTT	CASSPKGAASSGNTIYF
TRBJ2-3	TRBV6-2/TRBV6-3	TRBD2	once	TGTGCCAGCAGTTACAATCCTAGCGGGAGCCTTCCAGATACGCAGTATTTT	CASSYNPSGSLPDTQYF
TRBJ1-5	TRBV19	NA	NA	TGTGCCAGTAGTCAAACAGGGACCTCTCAGCCCCAGCATTTT	CASSQTGTSQPQHF
TRBJ1-5	TRBV27	NA	NA	TGTGCCAGCAGTTTATGGGCAGGGGATAGCAATCAGCCCCAGCATTTT	CASSLWAGDSNQPQHF
TRBJ1-1	TRBV19	NA	NA	TGTGCCAGTAGTATACAGACAGCCAACACTGAAGCTTTCTTT	CASSIQTANTEAFF
TRBJ1-6	TRBV4-3	NA	few	TGCGCCAGCAGCCCCACTAGACTGTATAATTCACCCCTCCACTTT	CASSPTRLYNSPLHF